This T cell receptor beta chain was documented in a study of control samples from healthy donors and cancer patients. The CDR3 has 13 amino acids. Trimming shortened V by 7 bases and J by 4 bases, and 11 bases separated the two germline ends. Germline CDR1 reads MDHEN; CDR2 reads SYDVKM. The table came from immunoSEQ multiplex PCR; TCRdb's copy has only in-frame clones and leaves some out. The table lists 150,000 to 200,000 clones, 85% to 90% of them singletons, with under 2% in the top ten. The chain recombines TRBV28 with TRBJ1-5, with no clear D. The sample consisted of blood. The clonotype comes from a man between 18 and 29 years old in good health. The CDR3 region has the DNA TGTGCCAGCACCCCCCCACTGAATCAGCCCCAGCATTTT. Translation gives CASTPPLNQPQHF.